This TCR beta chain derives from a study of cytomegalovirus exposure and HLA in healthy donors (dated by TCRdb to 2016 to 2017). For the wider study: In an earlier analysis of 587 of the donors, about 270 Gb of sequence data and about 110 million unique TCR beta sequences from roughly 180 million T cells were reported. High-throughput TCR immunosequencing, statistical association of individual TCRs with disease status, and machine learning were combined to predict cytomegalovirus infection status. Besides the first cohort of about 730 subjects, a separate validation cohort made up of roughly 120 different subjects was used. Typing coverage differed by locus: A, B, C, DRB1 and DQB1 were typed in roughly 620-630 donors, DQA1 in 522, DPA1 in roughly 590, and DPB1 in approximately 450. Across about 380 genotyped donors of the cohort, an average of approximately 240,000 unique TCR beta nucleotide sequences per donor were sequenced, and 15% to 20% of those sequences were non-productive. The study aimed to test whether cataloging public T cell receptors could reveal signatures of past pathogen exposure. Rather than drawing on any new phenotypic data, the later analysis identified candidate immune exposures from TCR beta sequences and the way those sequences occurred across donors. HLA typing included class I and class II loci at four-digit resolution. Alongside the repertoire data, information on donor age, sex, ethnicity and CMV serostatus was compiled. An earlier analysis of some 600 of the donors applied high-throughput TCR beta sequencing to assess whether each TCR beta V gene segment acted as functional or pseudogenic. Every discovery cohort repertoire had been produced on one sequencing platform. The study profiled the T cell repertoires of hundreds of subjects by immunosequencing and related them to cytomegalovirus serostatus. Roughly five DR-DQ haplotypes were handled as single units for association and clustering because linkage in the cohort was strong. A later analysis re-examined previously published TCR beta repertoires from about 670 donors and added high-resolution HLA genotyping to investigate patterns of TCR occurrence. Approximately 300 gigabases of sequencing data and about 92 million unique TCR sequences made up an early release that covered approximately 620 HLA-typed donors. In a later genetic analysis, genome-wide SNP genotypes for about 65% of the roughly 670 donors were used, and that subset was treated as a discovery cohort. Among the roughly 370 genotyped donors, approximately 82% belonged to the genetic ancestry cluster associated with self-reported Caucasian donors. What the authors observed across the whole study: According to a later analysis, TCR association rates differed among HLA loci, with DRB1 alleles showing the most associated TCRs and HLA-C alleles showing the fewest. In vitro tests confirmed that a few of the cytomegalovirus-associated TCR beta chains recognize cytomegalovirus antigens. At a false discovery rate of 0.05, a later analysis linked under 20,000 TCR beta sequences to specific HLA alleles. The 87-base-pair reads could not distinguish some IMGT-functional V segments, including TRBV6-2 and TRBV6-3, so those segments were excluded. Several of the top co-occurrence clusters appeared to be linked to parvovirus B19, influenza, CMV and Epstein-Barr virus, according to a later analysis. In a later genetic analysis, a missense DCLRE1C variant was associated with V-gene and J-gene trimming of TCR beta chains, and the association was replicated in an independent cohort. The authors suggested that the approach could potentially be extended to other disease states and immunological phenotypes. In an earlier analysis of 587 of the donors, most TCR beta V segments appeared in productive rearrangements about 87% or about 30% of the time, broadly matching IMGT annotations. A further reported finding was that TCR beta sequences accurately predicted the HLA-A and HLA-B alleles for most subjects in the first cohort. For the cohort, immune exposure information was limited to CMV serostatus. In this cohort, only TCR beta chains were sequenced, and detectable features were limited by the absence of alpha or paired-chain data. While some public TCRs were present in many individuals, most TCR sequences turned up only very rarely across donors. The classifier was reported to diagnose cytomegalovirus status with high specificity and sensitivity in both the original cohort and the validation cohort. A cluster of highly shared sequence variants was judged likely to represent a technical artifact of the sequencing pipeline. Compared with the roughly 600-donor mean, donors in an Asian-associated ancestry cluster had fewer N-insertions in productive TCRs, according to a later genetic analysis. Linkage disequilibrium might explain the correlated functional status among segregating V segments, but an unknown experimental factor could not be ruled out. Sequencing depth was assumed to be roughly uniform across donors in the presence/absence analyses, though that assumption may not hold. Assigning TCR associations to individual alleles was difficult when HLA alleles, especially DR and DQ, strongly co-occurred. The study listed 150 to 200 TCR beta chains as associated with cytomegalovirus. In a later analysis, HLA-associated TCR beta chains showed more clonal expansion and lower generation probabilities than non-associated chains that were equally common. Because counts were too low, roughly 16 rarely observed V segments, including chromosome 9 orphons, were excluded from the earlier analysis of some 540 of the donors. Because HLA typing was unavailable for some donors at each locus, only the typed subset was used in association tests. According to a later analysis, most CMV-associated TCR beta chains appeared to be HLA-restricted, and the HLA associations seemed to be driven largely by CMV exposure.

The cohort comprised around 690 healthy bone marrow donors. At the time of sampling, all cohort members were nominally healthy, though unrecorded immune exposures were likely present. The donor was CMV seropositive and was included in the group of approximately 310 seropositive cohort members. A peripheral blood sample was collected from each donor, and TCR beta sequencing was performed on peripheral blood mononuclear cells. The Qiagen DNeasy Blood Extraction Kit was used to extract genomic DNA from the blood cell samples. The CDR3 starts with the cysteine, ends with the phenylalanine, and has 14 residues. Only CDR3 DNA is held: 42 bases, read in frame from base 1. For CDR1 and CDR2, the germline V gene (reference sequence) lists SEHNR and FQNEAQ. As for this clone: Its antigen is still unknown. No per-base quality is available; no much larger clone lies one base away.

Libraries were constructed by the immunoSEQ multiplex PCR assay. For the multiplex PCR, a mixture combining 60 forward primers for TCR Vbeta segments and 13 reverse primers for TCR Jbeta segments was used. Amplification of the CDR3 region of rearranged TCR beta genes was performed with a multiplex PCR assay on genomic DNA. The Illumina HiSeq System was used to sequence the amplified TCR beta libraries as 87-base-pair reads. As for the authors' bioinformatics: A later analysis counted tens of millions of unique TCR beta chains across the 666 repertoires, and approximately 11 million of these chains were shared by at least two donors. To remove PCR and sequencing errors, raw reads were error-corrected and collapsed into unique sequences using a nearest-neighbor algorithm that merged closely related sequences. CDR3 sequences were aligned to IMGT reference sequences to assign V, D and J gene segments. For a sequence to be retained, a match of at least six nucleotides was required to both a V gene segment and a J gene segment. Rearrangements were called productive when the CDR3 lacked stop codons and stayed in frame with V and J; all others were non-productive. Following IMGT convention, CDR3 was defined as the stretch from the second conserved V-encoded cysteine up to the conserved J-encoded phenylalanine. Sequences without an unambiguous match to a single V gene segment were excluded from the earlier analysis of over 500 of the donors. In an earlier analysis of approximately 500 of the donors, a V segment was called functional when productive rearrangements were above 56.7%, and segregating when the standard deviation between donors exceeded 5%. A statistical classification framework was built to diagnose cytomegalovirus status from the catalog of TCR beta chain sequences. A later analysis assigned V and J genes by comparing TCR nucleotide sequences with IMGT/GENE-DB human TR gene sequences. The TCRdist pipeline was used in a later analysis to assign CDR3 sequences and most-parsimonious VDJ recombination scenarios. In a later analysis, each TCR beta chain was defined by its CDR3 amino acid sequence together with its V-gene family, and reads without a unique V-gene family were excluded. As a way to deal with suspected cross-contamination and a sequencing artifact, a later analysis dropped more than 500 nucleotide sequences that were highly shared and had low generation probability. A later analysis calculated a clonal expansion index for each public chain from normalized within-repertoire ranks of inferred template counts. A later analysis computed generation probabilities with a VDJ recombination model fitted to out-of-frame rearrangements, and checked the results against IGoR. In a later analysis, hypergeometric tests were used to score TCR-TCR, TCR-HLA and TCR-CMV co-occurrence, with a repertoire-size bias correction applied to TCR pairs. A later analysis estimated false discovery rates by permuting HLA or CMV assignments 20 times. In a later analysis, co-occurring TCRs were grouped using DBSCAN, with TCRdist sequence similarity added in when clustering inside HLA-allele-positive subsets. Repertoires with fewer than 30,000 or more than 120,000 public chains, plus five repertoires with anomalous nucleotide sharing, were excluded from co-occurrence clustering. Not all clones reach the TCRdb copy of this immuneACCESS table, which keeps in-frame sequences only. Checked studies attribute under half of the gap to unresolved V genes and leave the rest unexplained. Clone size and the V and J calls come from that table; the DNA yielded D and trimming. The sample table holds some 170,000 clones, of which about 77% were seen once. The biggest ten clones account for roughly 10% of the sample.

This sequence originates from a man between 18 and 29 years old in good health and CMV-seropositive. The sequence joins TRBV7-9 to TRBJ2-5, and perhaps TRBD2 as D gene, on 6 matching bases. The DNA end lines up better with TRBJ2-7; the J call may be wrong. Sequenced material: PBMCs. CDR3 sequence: CASSLNAGIYEQYF. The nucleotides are TGTGCCAGCAGCTTAAACGCGGGGATCTACGAGCAGTACTTC.